Listed here are 2 T cell receptor delta chains from one sample, sequenced in a study of gammadelta T cells in human blood. TCRdb re-called the RT-PCR reads via CATT. Here the sample spans 250 to 300 delta-chain clones, about four fifths being singletons. The source material was Vgamma9Vdelta2 gamma-delta T cells from adult blood. Source of these receptors: a human donor.

A word on this clone: A far larger clone is off by one base, so a read error is likely. The sample contains more than one DNA sequence encoding this CDR3. The chain joins TRDV2 to TRDJ1, with 11 bases aligning to TRDD3. The CDR3 runs to 18 residues. Trimming took 0 bases from V and 2 from J; bases not matched to a gene: 10. Germline assignment: CDR1 GEAIGNYY and CDR2 EKD. This CDR3 reads CACDTLLGDNQYTDKLIF. The CDR3 nucleotides read TGTGCCTGTGACACCCTACTGGGGGATAATCAGTATACCGATAAACTCATCTTT.

The V gene call reads TRAV14/DV4; no J gene was called; the listed D gene, TRDD3, was not tested against the DNA. Germline loops: CDR1 TSDPSYG, CDR2 QGSYDQQN (reference sequence). There are 15 residues in the CDR3. The CDR3, as DNA: TGTGCCAGCCAAACACAGGGGGCGTTCTACAATGAGCAGTTCTTC. Translation gives CASQTQGAFYNEQFF.